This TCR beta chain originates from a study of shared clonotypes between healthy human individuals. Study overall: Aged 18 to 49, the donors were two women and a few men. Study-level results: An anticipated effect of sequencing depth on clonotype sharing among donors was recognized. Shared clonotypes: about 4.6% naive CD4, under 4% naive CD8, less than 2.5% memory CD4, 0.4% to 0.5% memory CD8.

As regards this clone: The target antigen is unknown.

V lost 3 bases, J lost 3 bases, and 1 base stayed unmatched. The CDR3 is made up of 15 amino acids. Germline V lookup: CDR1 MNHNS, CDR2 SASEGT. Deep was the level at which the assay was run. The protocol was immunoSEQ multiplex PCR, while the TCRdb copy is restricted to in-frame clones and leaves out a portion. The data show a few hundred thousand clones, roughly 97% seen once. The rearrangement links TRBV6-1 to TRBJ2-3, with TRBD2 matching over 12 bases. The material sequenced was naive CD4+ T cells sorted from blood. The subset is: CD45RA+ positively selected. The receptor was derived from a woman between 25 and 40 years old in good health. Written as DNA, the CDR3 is TGTGCCAGCAGTGATGGGACTAGCGGGACAGATACGCAGTATTTT. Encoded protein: CASSDGTSGTDTQYF.